Listed here are 31 T cell receptor beta chains from one sample, sequenced in a study of Ad26.COV2.S vaccination and SARS-CoV-2 variants. Libraries were prepared by immunoSEQ multiplex PCR; TCRdb keeps only in-frame clonotypes and omits some of them. The data hold about 440,000 clones, with less than 95% observed a single time. Treatment specified: about 20 received Ad26.COV2.S at low or high dose, single or two shots; 5 received placebo; per-sample allocation not given. The samples were gathered on day 63 after the first injection of vaccine or placebo. The specimen comprised peripheral blood, sampled in a trial of Ad26.COV2.S vaccine versus placebo. The receptors here all came from a person aged 18-65 years who received the Ad26.COV2.S COVID-19 vaccine or a placebo.

The chain is built from TRBV2 and TRBJ2-3; D is unresolved. CDR3 length: 13 residues. Germline V gives CDR1 SNHLY, CDR2 FYNNEI. Trimming shortened V by 4 bases and J by 0 bases, and 5 bases separated the two germline ends. The CDR3 region is CASSVDSTDTQYF. The CDR3 nucleotides are TGTGCCAGCAGTGTTGACAGCACAGATACGCAGTATTTT.

Remarks on this clone: Within the sample, other DNA sequences also encode this same CDR3. V usage is TRBV5-1 and J usage is TRBJ2-1; D ambiguous. V was shortened by 0 bases and J by 4 bases, with 5 bases between the two germline ends. This CDR3 region has 13 residues. Germline V gene data show CDR1 as SGHRS and CDR2 as YFSETQ. The chain's CDR3 is CASSLGSYNEQFF. The CDR3 DNA follows: TGCGCCAGCAGCTTGGGGAGTTACAATGAGCAGTTCTTC.

CDR3 in DNA: TGTGCCAGCAGCTTAAGTCCGATACCTAGCACAGATACGCAGTATTTT. Its translation: CASSLSPIPSTDTQYF. The chain uses TRBV7-3 and TRBJ2-3; D is unclear. This CDR3 contains 16 residues. V was clipped by 1 base and J by 0 bases, with 11 bases between them. Germline values: CDR1 SGHTA, CDR2 FQGTGA.

This clone was recorded only once. V gene TRBV14 combines with J gene TRBJ1-1; D call uncertain. From germline, CDR1 is SGHDN and CDR2 FVKESK. The CDR3 sequence is 13 residues long. Between the trimmed V and J ends, which lost 6 bases and 7 bases, there was a span of 15 bases. For the CDR3, the DNA is TGTGCCAGCAGTCGGGGAGGTTGGGGTGAAGCTTTCTTT. Translating it yields CASSRGGWGEAFF.

This chain joins TRBV27 and TRBJ2-3, with D unclear. Trimming left V 0 bases short and J 4 bases short, with 8 bases between. Germline V CDR1 and CDR2: MNHEY, SMNVEV (reference sequence). The CDR3 consists of 14 residues. As DNA, the CDR3 is TGTGCCAGCAGTTTATCGGCCGGTGCAGATACGCAGTATTTT. The encoded protein is CASSLSAGADTQYF.

About this clone: The sample contains more than one DNA sequence encoding this CDR3. This chain uses TRBV7-9 with TRBJ1-5; D is unclear. V was clipped by 2 bases and J by 5 bases, with 4 bases between them. Germline V lookup: CDR1 SEHNR, CDR2 FQNEAQ (reference sequence). The CDR3 has 12 amino acids. CDR3 bases: TGTGCCAGCAGCTTACGGGATCAGCCCCAGCATTTT. The encoded protein is CASSLRDQPQHF. Supplemented by reference TRBV7-9 and TRBJ1-5, the full variable domain reads DTGVSQNPRHKITKRGQNVTFRCDPISEHNRLYWYRQTLGQGPEFLTYFQNEAQLEKSRLLSDRFSAERPKGSFSTLEIQRTEQGDSAMYLCASSLRDQPQHFGDGTRLSIL.

This clone was recorded only once. This sequence joins TRBV2 and TRBJ2-1, with D tentatively TRBD2 (5 bases). V was pared by 8 bases and J by 8 bases, with 19 bases between. Germline V gives CDR1 SNHLY, CDR2 FYNNEI. The CDR3 totals 14 residues. As DNA, the CDR3 is TGTGCCAGCGCAGCGGATGGCCGGATGGATGAGCAGTTCTTC. Translation: CASAADGRMDEQFF.

The chain combines TRBV29-1 with TRBJ2-7; D tentatively reads TRBD1 or TRBD2 (5 bases each). This CDR3 is 11 amino acids long. The V gene lost 4 bases and the J gene lost 5 bases, with 9 bases spanning the gap. Germline lookup yields CDR1 SQVTM and CDR2 ANQGSEA. The CDR3 sequence: CSVAGTNEQYF. CDR3 sequence (DNA): TGCAGCGTTGCAGGGACCAACGAGCAGTACTTC.

The rearrangement links TRBV11-2 to TRBJ2-7; D possibly corresponds to TRBD1 (5 bases). Deletions cut 3 bases from V and 2 bases from J, with 8 bases between. The CDR3 loop spans 13 amino acids. Germline loops: CDR1 SGHAT, CDR2 FQNNGV. In DNA form, the CDR3 reads TGTGCCAGCAGCTTGGACACTACCTACGAGCAGTACTTC. Protein: CASSLDTTYEQYF. The variable domain in full, completed from reference TRBV11-2 and TRBJ2-7, reads EAGVAQSPRYKIIEKRQSVAFWCNPISGHATLYWYQQILGQGPKLLIQFQNNGVVDDSQLPKDRFSAERLKGVDSTLKIQPAKLEDSAVYLCASSLDTTYEQYFGPGTRLTVT.

Regarding this clone: Because the CDR3's place on the DNA is in doubt, the DNA is left out and the CDR3 is given as listed by TCRdb. The chain links TRBV28 to TRBJ2-5; no check of the table's D call, TRBD2, against the DNA was made. The CDR3 contains 15 residues when both ends are counted. The germline CDR1 and CDR2 sequences are MDHEN and SYDVKM. The CDR3 protein is CASTSGRERWETQYF.

CDR3: CASSGTSYEQYF. DNA for the CDR3: TGTGCCAGCAGCGGGACGTCCTACGAGCAGTACTTC. The chain is built from TRBV6-6 and TRBJ2-7; D may match TRBD1 or TRBD2 (5 bases each). The CDR3 runs 12 residues. The germline V gene encodes CDR1 MNHNY and CDR2 SVGAGI (reference sequence). The V gene lost 6 bases and the J gene lost 1 base, with 7 bases spanning the gap.

For the CDR3, the DNA is TGTGCCAGCGGGGGACAGGCCTACGAGCAGTACTTC. Its protein is CASGGQAYEQYF. The chain joins TRBV2 to TRBJ2-7, with 8 bases identical to TRBD1. Germline trimming cut 8 bases from V and 2 bases from J; bases unmatched to any gene: 2. The CDR3 contains 12 residues. Germline V CDR1 and CDR2: SNHLY, FYNNEI.

V usage is TRBV5-4 and J usage is TRBJ2-7; D is undetermined. Germline CDR1 is SGHNT and CDR2 is YYREEE (reference sequence). The V and J ends lost 6 bases and 0 bases respectively, with 10 bases between them. The CDR3 loop spans 13 amino acids. Here the CDR3 reads CASTSPGSYEQYF. The CDR3 DNA is TGTGCCAGCACCTCCCCGGGCTCCTACGAGCAGTACTTC.

The CDR3 region has the DNA TGTGCCAGCAGTTACCCGGGACTAGCGGATCATGAGCAGTTCTTC. It specifies CASSYPGLADHEQFF. The J gene is TRBJ2-1, the V gene TRBV5-4, with TRBD2 matching 11 bases. The germline gives CDR1 SGHNT, CDR2 YYREEE (reference sequence). The V and J ends lost 5 bases and 8 bases, in that order; junction bases with no gene match: 9. The CDR3 has 15 residues.

CDR3 coding DNA: TGTGCCAGCAGATCTCTGGGGCCGGGCACCGGGGAGCTGTTTTTT. Translated: CASRSLGPGTGELFF. The chain links TRBV25-1 to TRBJ2-2, with a possible D match to TRBD1 (5 bases). CDR3 length equals 15 residues. The germline V and J ends were trimmed by 6 bases and 4 bases, with 15 bases remaining between them. Germline V CDR1 and CDR2: MGHDK, SYGVNS.

The chain links TRBV27 to TRBJ1-5; D gene uncertain. The CDR3 length is 14 residues. V gave up 5 bases and J gave up 7 bases, with 15 bases separating them. In germline, CDR1 is MNHEY, CDR2 SMNVEV (reference sequence). The CDR3 here is CASSGSRRGQPQHF. DNA of the CDR3: TGTGCCAGCAGTGGGTCAAGGAGAGGGCAGCCCCAGCATTTT.

This clone came up once. The rearrangement uses TRBV7-2 and TRBJ2-7; 7 bases are shared with TRBD2. The ends lost 1 base at V and 2 bases at J; junction bases unmatched: 5. Germline lookup yields CDR1 SGHTA and CDR2 FQGNSA. The length of the CDR3 is 15 residues. CDR3 protein: CASSLEGGPTYEQYF. The CDR3 DNA reads as TGTGCCAGCAGCTTAGAGGGAGGGCCTACCTACGAGCAGTACTTC.

The chain couples TRBV5-1 to TRBJ2-5; TRBD1 agrees at 7 bases. The ends lost 4 bases at V and 4 bases at J; junction bases unmatched: 7. CDR3 length: 14 amino acids. Germline V gene lookup returns CDR1 SGHRS and CDR2 YFSETQ. The CDR3 here is CASSDDRARETQYF. CDR3 sequence (DNA): TGCGCCAGCAGCGACGACAGGGCGCGAGAGACCCAGTACTTC. Based on the CDR3 plus reference TRBV5-1 and TRBJ2-5, the full variable domain is KAGVTQTPRYLIKTRGQQVTLSCSPISGHRSVSWYQQTPGQGLQFLFEYFSETQRNKGNFPGRFSGRQFSNSRSEMNVSTLELGDSALYLCASSDDRARETQYFGPGTRLLVL.

The chain is built from TRBV7-2 and TRBJ1-1; unclear D gene. The ends were cut back, 6 bases at V and 2 bases at J, with 10 bases in the middle. Germline CDR1 and CDR2: SGHTA and FQGNSA. The CDR3 totals 13 residues. CDR3 protein: CASRFDRNTEAFF. CDR3 DNA sequence: TGTGCCAGCAGATTCGACCGAAACACTGAAGCTTTCTTT. Supplemented by reference TRBV7-2 and TRBJ1-1, the full variable domain reads GAGVSQSPSNKVTEKGKDVELRCDPISGHTALYWYRQSLGQGLEFLIYFQGNSAPDKSGLPSDRFSAERTGGSVSTLTIQRTQQEDSAVYLCASRFDRNTEAFFGQGTRLTVV.

On this clone: Relative to the germline gene, one junction end is altered; a read error may explain this. V usage is TRBV4-3 and J usage is TRBJ2-1, with 8 bases identical to TRBD1. CDR1 and CDR2 from the germline V gene are LGHNA and YSLEER. The CDR3 is 15 residues long. As DNA, the CDR3 is TGCACCAGCAGCCAAGACGGACAGGGTAACAATGAGCAGTTCTTC. Amino acid sequence: CTSSQDGQGNNEQFF.

The chain couples TRBV19 to TRBJ2-7; the D gene is possibly TRBD1 (5 bases). From germline, CDR1 is LNHDA and CDR2 SQIVND (reference sequence). With 5 bases removed from V and 5 bases from J, the gap between germline ends came to 19 bases. The CDR3 extends over 15 amino acids. The CDR3 DNA follows: TGTGCCAGTAGTTTTAGGGCAGGGTTCTACCACGAGCAGTACTTC. The encoded protein is CASSFRAGFYHEQYF.

The chain has TRBV10-3 and TRBJ2-5; no reliable D call. The V and J ends lost 2 bases and 4 bases respectively, with 5 bases between them. CDR1 and CDR2 from the germline V gene are ENHRY and SYGVKD. The length of the CDR3 is 12 residues. The CDR3 here is CAISEGPETQYF. In nucleotides, the CDR3 is TGTGCCATCAGTGAGGGTCCAGAGACCCAGTACTTC.

The V call is TRBV6-5, the J call TRBJ2-7, with 9 nucleotides matching TRBD2. The germline gives CDR1 MNHEY, CDR2 SVGAGI. J gave up 4 bases and V 5 bases, and 6 bases lay outside the gene matches. The length of the CDR3 is 14 residues. This chain's CDR3 is CASSPRTSVYEQYF. As DNA, the CDR3 is TGTGCCAGCAGTCCCCGGACTAGCGTTTACGAGCAGTACTTC.

CDR3 in amino acids: CASSKGLAGLNEQFF. The CDR3 DNA follows: TGTGCCAGCTCAAAGGGACTAGCGGGACTCAATGAGCAGTTCTTC. The chain carries TRBV18 and TRBJ2-1; TRBD2 matches at 13 bases. The CDR3 spans 15 residues. In germline, CDR1 is KGHSH, CDR2 LQKENI. The ends lost 5 bases at V and 6 bases at J; junction bases unmatched: 4.

The chain employs TRBV5-1 and TRBJ2-7; D is perhaps TRBD1 (6 bases). V was cut by 1 base and J by 0 bases, with 11 bases left in between. The CDR3 extends over 15 amino acids. Germline V gene lookup returns CDR1 SGHRS and CDR2 YFSETQ. In DNA form, the CDR3 reads TGCGCCAGCAGCTTGACGCAGGGGTACTCCTACGAGCAGTACTTC. This codes for CASSLTQGYSYEQYF.

This clone occurred a few times. CDR3 sequence reads: CASSQALAGGLNYEQYF. The DNA for the CDR3 is TGTGCCAGCAGCCAAGCCCTAGCGGGAGGCCTCAACTACGAGCAGTACTTC. The chain uses TRBV3-1 (or the pseudogene TRBV3-2) and TRBJ2-7; 11 bases match TRBD2. V lost 1 base to trimming and J lost 3 bases; unmatched junction nucleotides: 8. The length of the CDR3 is 17 residues. Germline V gives CDR1 LGHDT, CDR2 YNNKEL (reference sequence).

The chain carries TRBV28 and TRBJ1-6; D remains unclear. Trimming took 6 bases from V and 0 from J, leaving 6 bases between them. CDR1 and CDR2 from the germline V gene are MDHEN and SYDVKM. CDR3 length: 14 residues. The CDR3 DNA is TGTGCCAGCAGGGGGAGCTCCTATAATTCACCCCTCCACTTT. It yields the protein CASRGSSYNSPLHF.

The chain combines TRBV27 with TRBJ2-2; TRBD2 matches at 13 bases. The CDR3 runs to 19 residues. V shed 5 bases, J shed 4 bases, and the junction held 13 bases outside the gene matches. Germline CDR1 reads MNHEY; CDR2 reads SMNVEV (reference sequence). CDR3 sequence reads: CASSPARGLAGVPTGELFF. The CDR3 coding sequence is TGTGCCAGCAGTCCAGCCCGCGGACTAGCGGGAGTCCCCACCGGGGAGCTGTTTTTT.

V usage is TRBV27 and J usage is TRBJ2-1, with TRBD1 identical over 8 bases. This CDR3 region has 15 residues. V was clipped by 3 bases and J by 8 bases; unmatched bases: 9. Germline V lookup: CDR1 MNHEY, CDR2 SMNVEV (reference sequence). CDR3 nucleotide sequence: TGTGCCAGCAGTTTTAGCTTAGACAGGGGCGATGAGCAGTTCTTC. Residues: CASSFSLDRGDEQFF.

The chain joins TRBV6-5 to TRBJ2-7; TRBD1 agrees at 9 bases. Germline CDR1 is MNHEY and CDR2 is SVGAGI. The V and J ends lost 6 bases and 5 bases, in that order; junction bases with no gene match: 5. The CDR3 totals 13 residues. CDR3 sequence reads: CASRGQGRNEQYF. CDR3 DNA sequence: TGTGCCAGCAGGGGACAGGGTAGGAACGAGCAGTACTTC.

This chain joins TRBV27 and TRBJ2-7; tentatively, D is TRBD1 (6 bases). The CDR3 is 13 residues long. Trimming took 8 bases from V and 3 from J, leaving 14 bases between them. Per the germline V gene, CDR1 is MNHEY and CDR2 is SMNVEV (reference sequence). Here the CDR3 reads CASSTAGDYEQYF. DNA for the CDR3: TGTGCCAGCTCGACCGCAGGGGACTACGAGCAGTACTTC.